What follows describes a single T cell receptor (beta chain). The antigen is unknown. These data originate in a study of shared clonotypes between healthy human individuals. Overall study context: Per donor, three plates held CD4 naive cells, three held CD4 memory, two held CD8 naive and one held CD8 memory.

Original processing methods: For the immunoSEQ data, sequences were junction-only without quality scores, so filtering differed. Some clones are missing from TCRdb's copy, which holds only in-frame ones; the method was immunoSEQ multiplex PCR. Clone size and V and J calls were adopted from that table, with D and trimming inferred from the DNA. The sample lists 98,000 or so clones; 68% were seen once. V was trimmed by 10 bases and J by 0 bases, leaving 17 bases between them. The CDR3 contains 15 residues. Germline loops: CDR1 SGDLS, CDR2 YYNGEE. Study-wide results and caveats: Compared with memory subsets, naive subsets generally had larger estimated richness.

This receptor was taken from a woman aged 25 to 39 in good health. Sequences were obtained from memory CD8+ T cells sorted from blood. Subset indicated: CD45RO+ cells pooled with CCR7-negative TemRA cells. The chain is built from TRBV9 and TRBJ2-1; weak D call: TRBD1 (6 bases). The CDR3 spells CASSAGTTSYNEQFF. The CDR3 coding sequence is TGTGCCTCCTCGGCCGGGACAACCTCCTACAATGAGCAGTTCTTC.